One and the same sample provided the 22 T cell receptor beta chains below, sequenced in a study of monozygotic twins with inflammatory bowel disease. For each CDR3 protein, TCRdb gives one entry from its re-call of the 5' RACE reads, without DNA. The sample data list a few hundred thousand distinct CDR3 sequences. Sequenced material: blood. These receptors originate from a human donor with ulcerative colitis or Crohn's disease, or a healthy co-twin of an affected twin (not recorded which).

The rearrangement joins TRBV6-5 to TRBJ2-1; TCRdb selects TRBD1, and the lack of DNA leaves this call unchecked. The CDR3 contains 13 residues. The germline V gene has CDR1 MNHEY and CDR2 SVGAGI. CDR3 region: CASSYNAGNEQFF.

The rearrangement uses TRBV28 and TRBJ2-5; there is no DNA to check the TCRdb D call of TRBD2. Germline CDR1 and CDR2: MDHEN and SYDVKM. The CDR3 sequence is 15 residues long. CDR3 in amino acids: CASSLSGTVGETQYF.

This CDR3 reads CATGTSGEQYF. The chain employs TRBV19 and TRBJ2-7; lacking DNA, the TRBD2 call made by TCRdb goes unchecked. There are 11 residues in the CDR3. The germline V gene has CDR1 LNHDA and CDR2 SQIVND (reference sequence).

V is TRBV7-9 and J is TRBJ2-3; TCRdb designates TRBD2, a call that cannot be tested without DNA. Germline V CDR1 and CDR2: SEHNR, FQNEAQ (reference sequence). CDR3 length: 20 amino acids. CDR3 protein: CASSFRDGGSGRDHTDTQYF.

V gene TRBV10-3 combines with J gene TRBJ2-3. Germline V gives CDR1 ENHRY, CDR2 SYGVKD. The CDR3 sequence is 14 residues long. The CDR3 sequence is CAISGLQGTDTQYF.

The CDR3 loop is CASSTPKGGLNSPLHF. V is TRBV11-2 and J is TRBJ1-6; the D gene TCRdb calls, TRBD1, cannot be checked with no DNA. Germline lookup yields CDR1 SGHAT and CDR2 FQNNGV. The CDR3 extends over 16 amino acids.

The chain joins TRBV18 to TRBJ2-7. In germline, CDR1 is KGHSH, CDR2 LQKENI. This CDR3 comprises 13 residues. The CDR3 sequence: CASSTQPTYEQYF.

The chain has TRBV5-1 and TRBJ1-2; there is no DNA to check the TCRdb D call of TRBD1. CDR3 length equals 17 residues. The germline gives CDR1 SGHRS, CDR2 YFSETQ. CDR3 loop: CASSLVQGRGDLYGYTF.

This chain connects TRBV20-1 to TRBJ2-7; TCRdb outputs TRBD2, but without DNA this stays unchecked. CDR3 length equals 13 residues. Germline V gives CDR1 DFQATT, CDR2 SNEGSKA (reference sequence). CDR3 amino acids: CSASGSAAYEQYF.

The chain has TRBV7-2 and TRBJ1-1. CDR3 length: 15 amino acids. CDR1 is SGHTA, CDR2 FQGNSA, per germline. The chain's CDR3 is CASNNFELMNTEAFF.

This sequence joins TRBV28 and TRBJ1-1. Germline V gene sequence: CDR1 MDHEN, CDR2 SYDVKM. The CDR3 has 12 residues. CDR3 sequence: CASSPMNTEAFF.

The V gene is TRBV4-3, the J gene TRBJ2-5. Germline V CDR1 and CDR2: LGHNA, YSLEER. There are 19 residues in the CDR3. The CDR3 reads CASSQASGGLISLGETQYF.

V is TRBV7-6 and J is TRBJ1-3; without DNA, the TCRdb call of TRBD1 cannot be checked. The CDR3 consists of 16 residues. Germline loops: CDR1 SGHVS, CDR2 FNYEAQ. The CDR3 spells CASSLTGFATGNTIYF.

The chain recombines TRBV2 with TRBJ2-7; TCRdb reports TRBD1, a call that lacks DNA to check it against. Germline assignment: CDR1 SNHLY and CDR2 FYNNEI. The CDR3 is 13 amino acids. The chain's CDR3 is CATNRDTPYEQYF.

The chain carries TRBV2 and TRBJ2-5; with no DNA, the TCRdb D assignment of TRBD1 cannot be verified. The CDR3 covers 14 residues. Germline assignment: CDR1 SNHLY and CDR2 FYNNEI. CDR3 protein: CASSELRGLGTQYF.

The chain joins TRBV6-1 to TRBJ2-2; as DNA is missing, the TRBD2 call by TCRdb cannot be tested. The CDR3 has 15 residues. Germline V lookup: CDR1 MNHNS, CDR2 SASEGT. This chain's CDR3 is CASRPQRGAGGELFF.

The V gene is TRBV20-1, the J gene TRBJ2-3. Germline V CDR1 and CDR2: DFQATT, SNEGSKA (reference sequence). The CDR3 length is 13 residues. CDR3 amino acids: CSAGWSYTDTQYF.

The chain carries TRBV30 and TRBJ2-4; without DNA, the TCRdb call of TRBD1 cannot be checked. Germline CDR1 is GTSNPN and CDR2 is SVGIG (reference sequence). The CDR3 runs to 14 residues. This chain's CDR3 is CACRTGGAKNIQYF.

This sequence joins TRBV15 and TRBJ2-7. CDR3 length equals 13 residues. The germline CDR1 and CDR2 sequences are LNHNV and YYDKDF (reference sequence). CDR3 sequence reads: CATSTGSSYEQYF.

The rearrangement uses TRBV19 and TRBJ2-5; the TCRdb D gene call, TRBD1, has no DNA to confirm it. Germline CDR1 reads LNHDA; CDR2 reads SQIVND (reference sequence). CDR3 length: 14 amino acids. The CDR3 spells CASSLGTLMATQYF.

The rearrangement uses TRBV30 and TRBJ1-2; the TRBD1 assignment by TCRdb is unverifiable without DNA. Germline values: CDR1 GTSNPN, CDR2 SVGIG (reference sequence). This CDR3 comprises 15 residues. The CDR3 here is CAWSPPRTRNYGYTF.

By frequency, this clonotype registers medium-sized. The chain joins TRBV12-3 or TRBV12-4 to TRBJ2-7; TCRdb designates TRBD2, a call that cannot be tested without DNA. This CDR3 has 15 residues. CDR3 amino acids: CASSPGFSRHYEQYF.